This T cell receptor beta chain was captured in a study of blood T cell repertoires in COVID-19. On the study more broadly: There were acute and convalescent COVID-19 samples, and they came from the United States, Italy and Spain. T cells, B-cell-depleted T cells, or PBMCs provided the cDNA or gDNA that served as material.

Original data processing: Reference gene primer amplification yielded estimated nucleated cell counts. TCRdb's table, derived via immunoSEQ multiplex PCR, lists solely in-frame clones and lacks some. V and J calls and clone size follow that table, whereas D and trimming were derived from the DNA. Of about 260,000 clones listed, 83% are singletons. The germline V gene encodes CDR1 LNHDA and CDR2 SQIVND (reference sequence). The CDR3 runs 13 residues. The junction had 3 bases not matched to a gene; V was cut back by 5 bases and J by 7 bases. This rearrangement joins TRBV19 to TRBJ1-5, with TRBD1 matching 9 bases. Source material: peripheral blood. This receptor was taken from a woman aged 45-59 years who had recovered from COVID-19. Here the CDR3 reads CASSPGQGQPQHF. CDR3 nucleotides: TGTGCCAGTAGTCCGGGACAGGGCCAGCCCCAGCATTTT.